This TCR beta chain was sequenced in a study of blood T cell repertoires in COVID-19. Study-wide background: Material from acute and convalescent COVID-19 was sourced from the United States, Italy and Spain. The cDNA or gDNA used as material had been derived from T cells, B-cell-depleted T cells, or PBMCs.

Methods used by the authors: Amplification of reference gene primers provided the estimated nucleated cell counts. Measured with immunoSEQ multiplex PCR; TCRdb has only the in-frame clones, and not every one. V, J and clone size were drawn from that table, and D and trimming were deduced from the DNA. This sample has some 150,000 clones, with 78% found just once. Deletions cut 3 bases from V and 6 bases from J, with 9 bases between. The germline V gene has CDR1 GTSNPN and CDR2 SVGIG (reference sequence). This CDR3 is built from 13 residues. Sequencing input: peripheral blood. V usage is TRBV30 and J usage is TRBJ1-6; D is uncertain. This TCR was sampled from a woman at least 80 years old with acute or convalescent COVID-19. The CDR3: CAWSRERNSPLHF. The CDR3 nucleotides are TGTGCCTGGAGCCGAGAGCGTAATTCACCCCTCCACTTT.